This T cell receptor (beta chain) was sequenced during a study of blood T cell repertoires in COVID-19. Study information: The study drew acute and convalescent COVID-19 samples from the United States, Italy and Spain. Nucleic acid was either cDNA or gDNA, and it came from T cells, B-cell-depleted T cells, or PBMCs.

This clone was picked up one time. The J segment lost 5 bases and the V segment lost 5 bases, leaving 3 bases of the junction unmatched. The CDR3 is 13 residues long. The germline gives CDR1 MNHEY, CDR2 SMNVEV (reference sequence). Authors' processing steps: Reference gene primer amplification yielded estimated nucleated cell counts. The assay was immunoSEQ multiplex PCR, and TCRdb's table has in-frame clones only and misses some. From that table come the V and J calls and clone size; the DNA was used to work out D and trimming. The sample has around 97,000 clones; 87% are singletons. The sequencing input was peripheral blood. This receptor was taken from a man aged 45 to 65 in a cohort sampled during active COVID-19. The chain couples TRBV27 to TRBJ2-1, with TRBD2 identical over 7 bases. The CDR3 here is CASSREGNNEQFF. DNA of the CDR3: TGTGCCAGCAGTAGGGAGGGAAACAATGAGCAGTTCTTC.